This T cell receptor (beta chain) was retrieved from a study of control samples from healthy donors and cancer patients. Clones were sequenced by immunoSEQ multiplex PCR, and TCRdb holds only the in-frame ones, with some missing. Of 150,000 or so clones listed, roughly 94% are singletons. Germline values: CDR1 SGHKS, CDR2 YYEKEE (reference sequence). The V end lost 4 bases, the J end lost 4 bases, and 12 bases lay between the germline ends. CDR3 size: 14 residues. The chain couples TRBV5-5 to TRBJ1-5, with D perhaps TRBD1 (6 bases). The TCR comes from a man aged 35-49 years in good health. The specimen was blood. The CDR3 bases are TGTGCCAGCAGCCCGGGACAAACTAATCAGCCCCAGCATTTT. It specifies CASSPGQTNQPQHF. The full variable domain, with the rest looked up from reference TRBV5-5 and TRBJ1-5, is DAGVTQSPTHLIKTRGQQVTLRCSPISGHKSVSWYQQVLGQGPQFIFQYYEKEERGRGNFPDRFSARQFPNYSSELNVNALLLGDSALYLCASSPGQTNQPQHFGDGTRLSIL.